Each of the 8 T cell receptor beta chains below was sequenced from the same sample in a study of cytomegalovirus exposure and HLA in healthy donors. Primers included in the PCR were 60 Vbeta and 13 Jbeta primers. Using immunoSEQ multiplex PCR, the repertoire was profiled, and TCRdb retains in-frame clones only, with some absent. The sample lists roughly 230,000 clones; about nine tenths were seen once. Input material: PBMCs. The receptors stem from a girl between 2 and 10 years old in good health and CMV-seronegative.

This rearrangement joins TRBV5-6 to TRBJ2-7, with TRBD2 identical over 11 bases. This CDR3 region has 15 residues. Germline loops: CDR1 SGHDT, CDR2 YYEEEE. The ends lost 0 bases at V and 2 bases at J; junction bases unmatched: 1. CDR3 residues: CASSLVAGGPYEQYF. The CDR3 nucleotides read TGTGCCAGCAGCTTGGTAGCGGGGGGGCCCTACGAGCAGTACTTC. The full variable domain, with the rest looked up from reference TRBV5-6 and TRBJ2-7, is DAGVTQSPTHLIKTRGQQVTLRCSPKSGHDTVSWYQQALGQGPQFIFQYYEEEERQRGNFPDRFSGHQFPNYSSELNVNALLLGDSALYLCASSLVAGGPYEQYFGPGTRLTVT.

As concerns this clone: The CDR3 ends on some other residue instead of the conserved phenylalanine or tryptophan, so this is likely a read error. This sequence joins TRBV2 and TRBJ2-3, with 14 bases identical to TRBD2. With V trimmed by 10 bases and J by 4 bases, 13 bases remained unmatched. Germline CDR1 reads SNHLY; CDR2 reads FYNNEI. The CDR3 runs to 17 residues. The CDR3 sequence is CAKLPGLAGEGSDTQYL. CDR3 in DNA: TGTGCCAAGCTTCCGGGACTAGCGGGAGAAGGGTCAGATACGCAGTATCTT.

The chain combines TRBV5-6 with TRBJ1-3, with 7 bases fitting TRBD1. The V segment lost 0 bases and the J segment 0 bases; nucleotides outside the gene matches: 9. The CDR3 is 18 residues long. Germline CDR1 SGHDT, CDR2 YYEEEE. In nucleotides, the CDR3 is TGTGCCAGCAGCTTGGGACAGGGCCAATTTACCTCTGGAAACACCATATATTTT. It is translated as CASSLGQGQFTSGNTIYF. Full variable domain (outside the CDR3, taken from reference TRBV5-6 and TRBJ1-3): DAGVTQSPTHLIKTRGQQVTLRCSPKSGHDTVSWYQQALGQGPQFIFQYYEEEERQRGNFPDRFSGHQFPNYSSELNVNALLLGDSALYLCASSLGQGQFTSGNTIYFGEGSWLTVV.

The gene calls are TRBV6-1 and TRBJ2-7; weak D call: TRBD2 (5 bases). The CDR3 covers 13 residues. With 7 bases removed from V and 2 bases from J, the gap between germline ends came to 12 bases. From germline, CDR1 is MNHNS and CDR2 SASEGT. In DNA form, the CDR3 reads TGTGCCAGCACCCCTAGGGAGACCTACGAGCAGTACTTC. Amino acids: CASTPRETYEQYF.

The CDR3 reads CATQAASSYNSPLHF. CDR3 coding DNA: TGTGCCACACAGGCGGCGAGCTCCTATAATTCACCCCTCCACTTT. The V call is TRBV5-5, the J call TRBJ1-6; D is perhaps TRBD1 (5 bases). In germline, CDR1 is SGHKS, CDR2 YYEKEE (reference sequence). Between the trimmed V and J ends, which lost 9 bases and 0 bases, there was a span of 13 bases. This CDR3 region has 15 residues.

The chain uses TRBV4-2 and TRBJ1-5; TRBD1 matches at 7 bases. Germline CDR1 and CDR2: LGHNA and YNFKEQ. V gave up 6 bases and J gave up 3 bases; unmatched junction bases: 14. This CDR3 region has 17 residues. The CDR3 DNA is TGTGCCAGCAGTCATCGACAGGGCGAAGCATCCAATCAGCCCCAGCATTTT. It is translated as CASSHRQGEASNQPQHF.

The chain links TRBV28 to TRBJ1-2; D may be TRBD1 (5 bases). Germline CDR1 MDHEN, CDR2 SYDVKM. The length of the CDR3 is 15 residues. V lost 5 bases and J 0 bases, leaving 13 bases between the germline ends. CDR3: CASSTRGGTNYGYTF. The CDR3 nucleotides are TGTGCCAGCAGTACCCGTGGGGGGACTAACTATGGCTACACCTTC.

The chain couples TRBV7-9 to TRBJ2-7; a possible D gene is TRBD1 (5 bases). The CDR3 consists of 13 residues. Trimming left V 3 bases short and J 0 bases short, with 6 bases between. Germline V lookup: CDR1 SEHNR, CDR2 FQNEAQ (reference sequence). This CDR3 reads CASSLTASYEQYF. DNA for the CDR3: TGTGCCAGCAGCTTGACAGCCTCCTACGAGCAGTACTTC.